This T cell receptor beta chain was observed in a study of blood T cell repertoires in COVID-19 (dated by TCRdb to 2018 to 2021). In terms of the full investigation: Collaborator samples came from the United States, Italy and Spain and covered acute and convalescent phases of COVID-19. The prospective study material was composed of cDNA or gDNA derived from T cells, B-cell-depleted T cells, or PBMCs. Deeply sampled blood TCRbeta repertoires from subjects exposed to, actively infected with, or recovered from COVID-19 were included in the dataset. The repertoires were released in a freely available public database intended as a resource for research on the immune response to SARS-CoV-2. The samples were drawn from two sources: the first 160 participants of the ongoing ImmuneRACE study, and fewer than 1,500 subjects contributed by 6 global collaborators. The sample metadata nearly always contained a de-identified subject ID, COVID-19 status, age in years and sex. HLA class I and class II types, where available, came from metadata supplied by the sample provider rather than from assay-based typing. Study-wide conclusions, independent of this receptor: The amount of clinical and demographic metadata varied by source and participant and was provided uncurated.

Concerning this clone itself: Its target antigen remains unknown. No qualities accompany the bases; no much larger clone lies one base away.

Participants in the prospective study were aged about 18 to 95 years, lived in about two dozen United States geographic areas, and enrolled through a virtual design. In the prospective study, participants were assigned to cohorts based on the clinical history participants reported in a screening survey and a study questionnaire. Exposed participants were defined as having been in contact with someone with a PCR-confirmed or clinician-diagnosed COVID-19 case within 2 weeks of study entry. In the prospective study, whole blood, serum and a nasopharyngeal or oropharyngeal swab were collected from each participant by mobile phlebotomists. Over an approximately 2-month period, participants in the prospective study had the option of providing additional blood draws and questionnaires. Prospective study blood samples were shipped either frozen or at room temperature before DNA extraction. CDR1 GTSNPN and CDR2 SVGIG are derived from the germline V gene (reference sequence). From the cysteine through the phenylalanine, the CDR3 covers 12 amino acids. The retained sequence is limited to the CDR3, 36 bases, with the frame set at the first base. Trimming takes 5 bases from V and 2 bases from J, and the germline ends sit 7 bases apart.

TCRbeta CDR3 regions were amplified from genomic DNA using the immunoSEQ Assay, a bias-controlled multiplex PCR. The paper's processing steps were these. Within the assay, amplification of reference gene primers was used to estimate how many nucleated cells each sample contained. To quantify the absolute abundance of each unique TCRbeta CDR3 rearrangement, sequence reads were collapsed and filtered. For each sample, productive Simpson clonality was calculated as the square root of Simpson's diversity index across productive rearrangements. In TCRdb, the immuneACCESS table is reduced to in-frame sequences with V and J assigned. These tables do not hold every clone; where another copy was compared, an unresolved V gene accounts for under half, and the others remain unexplained. V, J and clone size derive from that table, while D and trimming were established from the DNA sequence. This sample holds 300,000 to 450,000 clones; about 88% were observed only once. The ten largest clones capture approximately 1% of the sample.

The TCR comes from a woman aged 30 to 39 who had been exposed to COVID-19. The sequence links TRBV30 to TRBJ1-5, and possibly TRBD1, on 5 matching bases. The sample comprised PBMCs or T cells enriched from blood (not recorded which). The CDR3 sequence is CAWGRGNQPQHF. The base sequence is TGTGCCTGGGGCAGGGGCAATCAGCCCCAGCATTTT.